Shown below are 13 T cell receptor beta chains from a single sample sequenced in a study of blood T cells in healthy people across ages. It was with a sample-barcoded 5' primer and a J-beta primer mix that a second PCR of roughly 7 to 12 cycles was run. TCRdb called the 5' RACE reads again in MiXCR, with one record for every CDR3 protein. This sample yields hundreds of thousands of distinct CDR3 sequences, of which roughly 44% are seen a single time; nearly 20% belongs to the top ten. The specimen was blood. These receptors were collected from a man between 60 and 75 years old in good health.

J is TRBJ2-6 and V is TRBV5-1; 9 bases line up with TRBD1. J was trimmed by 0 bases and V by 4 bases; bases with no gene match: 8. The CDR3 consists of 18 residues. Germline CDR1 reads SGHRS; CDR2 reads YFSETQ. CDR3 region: CASSGRDRVRSGANVLTF. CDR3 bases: TGCGCCAGCAGCGGTCGGGACAGGGTACGCTCTGGGGCCAACGTCCTGACTTTC.

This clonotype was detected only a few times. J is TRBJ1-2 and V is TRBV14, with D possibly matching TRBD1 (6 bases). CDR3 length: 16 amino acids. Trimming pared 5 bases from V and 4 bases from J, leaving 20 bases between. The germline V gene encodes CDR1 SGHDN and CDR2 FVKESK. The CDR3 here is CASSKHRDTPPYGYTF. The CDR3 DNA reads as TGTGCCAGCAGCAAGCACCGGGACACCCCACCCTATGGCTACACCTTC. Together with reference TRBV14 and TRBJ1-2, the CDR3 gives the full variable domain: EAGVTQFPSHSVIEKGQTVTLRCDPISGHDNLYWYRRVMGKEIKFLLHFVKESKQDESGMPNNRFLAERTGGTYSTLKVQPAELEDSGVYFCASSKHRDTPPYGYTFGSGTRLTVV.

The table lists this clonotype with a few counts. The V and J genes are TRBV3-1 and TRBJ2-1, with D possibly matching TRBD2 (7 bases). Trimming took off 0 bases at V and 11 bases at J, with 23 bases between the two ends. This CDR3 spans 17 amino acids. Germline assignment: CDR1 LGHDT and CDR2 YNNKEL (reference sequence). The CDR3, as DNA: TGTGCCAGCAGCCAAGAGGTGGGGGGGGCCGACCTTTTGAAGCAGTTCTTC. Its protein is CASSQEVGGADLLKQFF.

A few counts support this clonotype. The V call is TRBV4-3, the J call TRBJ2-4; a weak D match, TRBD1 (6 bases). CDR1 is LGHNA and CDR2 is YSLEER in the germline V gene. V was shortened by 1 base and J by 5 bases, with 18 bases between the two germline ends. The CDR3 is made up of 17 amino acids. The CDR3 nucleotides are TGCGCCAGCAGCCAAGGATTCCGGGACATGAGTCAAAACATTCAGTACTTC. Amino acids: CASSQGFRDMSQNIQYF.

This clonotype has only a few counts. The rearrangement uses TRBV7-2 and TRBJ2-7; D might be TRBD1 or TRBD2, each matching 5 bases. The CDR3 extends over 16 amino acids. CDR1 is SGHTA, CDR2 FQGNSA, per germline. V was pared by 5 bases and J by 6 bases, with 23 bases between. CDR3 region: CASSPEGTGRGFEQYF. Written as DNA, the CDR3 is TGTGCCAGCAGCCCAGAGGGTACAGGTCGTGGTTTCGAGCAGTACTTC.

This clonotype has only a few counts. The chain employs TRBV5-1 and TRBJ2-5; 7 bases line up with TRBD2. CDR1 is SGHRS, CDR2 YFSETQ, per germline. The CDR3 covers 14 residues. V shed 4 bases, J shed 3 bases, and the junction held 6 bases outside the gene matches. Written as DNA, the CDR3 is TGCGCCAGCAGCGTAGGGACTATCAAAGAGACCCAGTACTTC. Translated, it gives CASSVGTIKETQYF.

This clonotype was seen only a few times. In DNA, the CDR3 is TGTGCCAGCAGTGTTACGAGTTCCTACGAGCAGTACTTC. It yields the protein CASSVTSSYEQYF. The chain couples TRBV12-3 or TRBV12-4 to TRBJ2-7; D ambiguous. Between the trimmed V and J ends, which lost 5 bases and 1 base, there was a span of 9 bases. The CDR3 totals 13 residues.

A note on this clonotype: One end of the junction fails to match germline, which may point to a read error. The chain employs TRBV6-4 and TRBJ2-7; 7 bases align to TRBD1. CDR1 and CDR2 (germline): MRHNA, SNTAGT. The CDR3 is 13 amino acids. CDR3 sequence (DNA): TGTGCCAGCAGTAAGGACAGGTCCTACGAGCAGTCCTTC. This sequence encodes CASSKDRSYEQSF.

The CDR3 loop reads CASSGRGAQETQYF. DNA of the CDR3: TGTGCCAGTAGTGGAAGGGGTGCCCAAGAGACCCAGTACTTC. The chain recombines TRBV19 with TRBJ2-5; D is possibly TRBD1 (5 bases). The germline V gene encodes CDR1 LNHDA and CDR2 SQIVND (reference sequence). Trimming removed 5 bases from V and 1 base from J, with 11 bases in between. This CDR3 has 14 amino acids. Filled out from reference TRBV19 and TRBJ2-5, the complete variable domain reads DGGITQSPKYLFRKEGQNVTLSCEQNLNHDAMYWYRQDPGQGLRLIYYSQIVNDFQKGDIAEGYSVSREKKESFPLTVTSAQKNPTAFYLCASSGRGAQETQYFGPGTRLLVL.

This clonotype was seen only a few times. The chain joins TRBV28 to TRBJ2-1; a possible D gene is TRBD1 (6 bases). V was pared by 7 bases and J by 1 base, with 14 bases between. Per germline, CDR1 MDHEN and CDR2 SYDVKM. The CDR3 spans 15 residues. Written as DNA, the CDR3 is TGTGCCAGCACCAAACCCAGGGGATCCTACAATGAGCAGTTCTTC. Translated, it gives CASTKPRGSYNEQFF.

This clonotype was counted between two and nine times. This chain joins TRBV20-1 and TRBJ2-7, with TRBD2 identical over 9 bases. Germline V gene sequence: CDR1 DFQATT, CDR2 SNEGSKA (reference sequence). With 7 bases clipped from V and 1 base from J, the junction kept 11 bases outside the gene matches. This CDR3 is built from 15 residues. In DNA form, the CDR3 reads TGCAGTGTCAGAGGTTCAGCGGGGGGTTCCTACGAGCAGTACTTC. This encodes CSVRGSAGGSYEQYF.

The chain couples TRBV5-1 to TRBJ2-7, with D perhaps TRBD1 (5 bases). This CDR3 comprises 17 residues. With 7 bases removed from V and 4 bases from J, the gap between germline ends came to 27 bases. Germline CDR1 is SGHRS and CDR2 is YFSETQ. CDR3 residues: CASLAMVWGRKKYEQYF. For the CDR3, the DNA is TGCGCCAGCCTGGCGATGGTGTGGGGCCGAAAAAAATACGAGCAGTACTTC. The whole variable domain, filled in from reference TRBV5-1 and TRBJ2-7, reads KAGVTQTPRYLIKTRGQQVTLSCSPISGHRSVSWYQQTPGQGLQFLFEYFSETQRNKGNFPGRFSGRQFSNSRSEMNVSTLELGDSALYLCASLAMVWGRKKYEQYFGPGTRLTVT.

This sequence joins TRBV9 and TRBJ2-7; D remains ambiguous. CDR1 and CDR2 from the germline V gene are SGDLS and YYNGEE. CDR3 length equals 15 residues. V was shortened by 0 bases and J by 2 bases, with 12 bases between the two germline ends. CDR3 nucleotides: TGTGCCAGCAGCGTAGCTGGGTCAGCCGCCTACGAGCAGTACTTC. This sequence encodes CASSVAGSAAYEQYF.